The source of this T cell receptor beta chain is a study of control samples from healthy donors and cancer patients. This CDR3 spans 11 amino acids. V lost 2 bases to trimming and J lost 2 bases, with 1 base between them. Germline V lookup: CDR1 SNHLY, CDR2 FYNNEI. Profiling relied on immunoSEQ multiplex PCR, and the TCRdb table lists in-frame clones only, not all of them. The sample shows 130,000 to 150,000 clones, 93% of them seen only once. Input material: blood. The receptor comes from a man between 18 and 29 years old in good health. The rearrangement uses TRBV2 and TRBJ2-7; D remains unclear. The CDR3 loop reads CASSEPYEQYF. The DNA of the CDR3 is TGTGCCAGCAGTGAACCCTACGAGCAGTACTTC. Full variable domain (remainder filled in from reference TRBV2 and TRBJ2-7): EPEVTQTPSHQVTQMGQEVILRCVPISNHLYFYWYRQILGQKVEFLVSFYNNEISEKSEIFDDQFSVERPDGSNFTLKIRSTKLEDSAMYFCASSEPYEQYFGPGTRLTVT.